The 10 T cell receptor beta chains reported below all come from one sample, sequenced in a study of cytotoxic CD8 clonotypes in ibrutinib-treated CLL. Method: immunoSEQ multiplex PCR; TCRdb's copy keeps in-frame clones and lacks some. This table has 200,000 to 250,000 clones, under 80% appearing once. Material: PBMCs, obtained after 24 months of ibrutinib treatment. The receptors derive from a human donor with chronic lymphocytic leukemia.

The rearrangement uses TRBV11-1 and TRBJ1-1; D call uncertain. This CDR3 region has 11 residues. V was clipped by 6 bases and J by 5 bases, with 7 bases between them. CDR1 is SGHAT and CDR2 is FQDESV in the germline V gene (reference sequence). The CDR3 loop is CASSTGTEAFF. The CDR3 coding sequence is TGTGCCAGCAGTACGGGGACTGAAGCTTTCTTT.

This clone turned up a few times. V gene TRBV6-1 combines with J gene TRBJ2-1; D ambiguous. Germline values: CDR1 MNHNS, CDR2 SASEGT. Trimming cost V 6 bases and J 1 base, with 13 bases left between them. The CDR3 totals 15 residues. Written as DNA, the CDR3 is TGTGCCAGCAGCCGAACCGAGGTTTCCTACAATGAGCAGTTCTTC. Amino acids: CASSRTEVSYNEQFF.

The chain is built from TRBV5-4 and TRBJ2-2; 8 nucleotides agree with TRBD1. The CDR3 has 14 residues. Trimming cost V 0 bases and J 7 bases; bases outside gene matches: 2. The germline gives CDR1 SGHNT, CDR2 YYREEE (reference sequence). The CDR3 nucleotides read TGTGCCAGCAGCTTGGGACAGGGGAACGGGGAGCTGTTTTTT. Translating it yields CASSLGQGNGELFF.

The chain's CDR3 is CASSLGGIPAYEQYF. DNA of the CDR3: TGTGCCAGCAGCTTAGGAGGGATACCCGCCTACGAGCAGTACTTC. The chain is built from TRBV7-9 and TRBJ2-7; possibly TRBD2 for D (5 bases). The CDR3 is made up of 15 amino acids. Trimming removed 1 base from V and 2 bases from J, with 12 bases in between. CDR1 is SEHNR and CDR2 is FQNEAQ in the germline V gene (reference sequence).

CDR3 sequence (DNA): TGTGCCAGCACCTGGGGGGACACAGACTACGAGCAGTACTTC. It encodes CASTWGDTDYEQYF. The chain is built from TRBV28 and TRBJ2-7; D tentatively reads TRBD1 or TRBD2 (6 bases each). The V gene lost 7 bases and the J gene lost 3 bases, with 16 bases spanning the gap. CDR1 is MDHEN and CDR2 is SYDVKM in the germline V gene. The CDR3 has 14 amino acids.

The V gene is TRBV5-5, the J gene TRBJ1-1; D gene uncertain. V shed 3 bases and J shed 4 bases, with 10 bases lying between them. This CDR3 has 13 residues. Germline CDR1 SGHKS, CDR2 YYEKEE (reference sequence). In DNA form, the CDR3 reads TGTGCCAGCAGCTACACCCGAATCACTGAAGCTTTCTTT. This codes for CASSYTRITEAFF.

This chain connects TRBV19 to TRBJ1-2; D call uncertain. Germline V gene lookup returns CDR1 LNHDA and CDR2 SQIVND (reference sequence). The CDR3 loop spans 15 amino acids. Trimming shortened V by 7 bases and J by 4 bases, and 19 bases separated the two germline ends. The CDR3 loop is CASKIGQNKIYGYTF. CDR3 sequence (DNA): TGTGCCAGTAAAATAGGGCAGAATAAAATCTATGGCTACACCTTC.

J is TRBJ2-3 and V is TRBV5-4, with TRBD2 matching 8 bases. With V trimmed by 4 bases and J by 4 bases, 11 bases remained unmatched. Germline lookup yields CDR1 SGHNT and CDR2 YYREEE (reference sequence). CDR3 length: 16 residues. The CDR3: CASSLRSAGVADTQYF. In DNA form, the CDR3 reads TGTGCCAGCAGCCTTCGTTCAGCGGGAGTGGCAGATACGCAGTATTTT. The full variable domain, with the rest looked up from reference TRBV5-4 and TRBJ2-3, is ETGVTQSPTHLIKTRGQQVTLRCSSQSGHNTVSWYQQALGQGPQFIFQYYREEENGRGNFPPRFSGLQFPNYSSELNVNALELDDSALYLCASSLRSAGVADTQYFGPGTRLTVL.

The V call is TRBV6-6, the J call TRBJ1-1; no clear D. The CDR3 length is 12 residues. V was shortened by 4 bases and J by 1 base, with 4 bases between the two germline ends. CDR1 MNHNY and CDR2 SVGAGI come from the germline V gene (reference sequence). The CDR3 loop is CASSSANTEAFF. The CDR3, as DNA: TGTGCCAGCAGTTCGGCGAACACTGAAGCTTTCTTT.

The rearrangement joins TRBV5-1 to TRBJ2-7, with 10 bases that match TRBD1. The trim removed 0 bases at V and 3 bases at J, leaving 9 bases unmatched. CDR3 length: 17 amino acids. Germline assignment: CDR1 SGHRS and CDR2 YFSETQ. CDR3 DNA: TGCGCCAGCAGCTTGGGCCAGGGGACAGGGGCTAGCTACGAGCAGTACTTC. This sequence encodes CASSLGQGTGASYEQYF. Using reference TRBV5-1 and TRBJ2-7 for the parts outside the CDR3, the full variable domain is KAGVTQTPRYLIKTRGQQVTLSCSPISGHRSVSWYQQTPGQGLQFLFEYFSETQRNKGNFPGRFSGRQFSNSRSEMNVSTLELGDSALYLCASSLGQGTGASYEQYFGPGTRLTVT.